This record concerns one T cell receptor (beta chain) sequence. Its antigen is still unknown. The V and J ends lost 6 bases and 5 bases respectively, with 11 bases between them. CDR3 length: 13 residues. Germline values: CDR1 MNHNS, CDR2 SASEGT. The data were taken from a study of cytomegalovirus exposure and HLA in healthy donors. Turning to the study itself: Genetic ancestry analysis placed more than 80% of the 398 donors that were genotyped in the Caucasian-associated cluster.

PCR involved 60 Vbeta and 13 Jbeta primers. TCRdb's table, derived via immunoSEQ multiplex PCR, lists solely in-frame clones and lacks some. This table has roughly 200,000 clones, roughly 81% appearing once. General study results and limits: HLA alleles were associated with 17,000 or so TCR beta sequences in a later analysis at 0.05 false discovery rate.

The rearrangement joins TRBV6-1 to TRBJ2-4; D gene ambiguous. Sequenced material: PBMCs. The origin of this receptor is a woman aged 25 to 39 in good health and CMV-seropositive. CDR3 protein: CASRSGLENIQYF. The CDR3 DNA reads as TGTGCCAGCAGGAGTGGTCTTGAAAACATTCAGTACTTC.